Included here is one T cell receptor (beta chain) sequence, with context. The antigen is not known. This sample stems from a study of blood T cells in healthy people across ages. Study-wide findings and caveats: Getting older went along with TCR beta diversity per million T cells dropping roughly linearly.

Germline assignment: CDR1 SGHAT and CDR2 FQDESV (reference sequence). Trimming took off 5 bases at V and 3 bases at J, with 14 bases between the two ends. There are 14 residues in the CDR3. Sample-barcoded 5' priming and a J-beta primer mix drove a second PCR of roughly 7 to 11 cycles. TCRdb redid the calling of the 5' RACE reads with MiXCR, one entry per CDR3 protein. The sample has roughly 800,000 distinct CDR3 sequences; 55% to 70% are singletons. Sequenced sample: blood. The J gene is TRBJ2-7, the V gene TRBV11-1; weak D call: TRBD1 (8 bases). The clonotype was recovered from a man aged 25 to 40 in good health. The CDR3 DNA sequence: TGTGCCAGCAGCCAACAGGGGGGGTTCTACGAGCAGTACTTC. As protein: CASSQQGGFYEQYF.